A single sample is the source of the 25 T cell receptor beta chains below, sequenced in a study of shared clonotypes between healthy human individuals. TCRdb's copy holds only in-frame clones and misses some; the assay was immunoSEQ multiplex PCR. The sample includes hundreds of thousands of clones, 73% of them seen just once. Material for sequencing was memory CD4+ T cells sorted from blood. The subset was: CD45RA-negative fraction. The receptors stem from a man between 25 and 39 years old in good health.

The chain is built from TRBV5-6 and TRBJ2-7; D possibly corresponds to TRBD2 (7 bases). Germline CDR1 reads SGHDT; CDR2 reads YYEEEE. V lost 0 bases and J 2 bases, leaving 9 bases between the germline ends. The CDR3 is 14 residues long. The CDR3 region has the DNA TGTGCCAGCAGCTTGGGCGGGGGCACCTACGAGCAGTACTTC. This encodes CASSLGGGTYEQYF. Drawing the rest from reference TRBV5-6 and TRBJ2-7, the complete variable domain is DAGVTQSPTHLIKTRGQQVTLRCSPKSGHDTVSWYQQALGQGPQFIFQYYEEEERQRGNFPDRFSGHQFPNYSSELNVNALLLGDSALYLCASSLGGGTYEQYFGPGTRLTVT.

The chain uses TRBV28 and TRBJ2-1; 7 positions match TRBD2. The V and J ends lost 2 bases and 3 bases, in that order; junction bases with no gene match: 7. Germline V CDR1 and CDR2: MDHEN, SYDVKM. The CDR3 runs 16 residues. The DNA for the CDR3 is TGTGCCAGCAGTTTAGTCGCGGGAGTCATCTACAATGAGCAGTTCTTC. It yields the protein CASSLVAGVIYNEQFF.

The V call is TRBV28, the J call TRBJ1-2, with D perhaps TRBD1 (5 bases). Trimming cost V 3 bases and J 8 bases, with 10 bases left between them. The CDR3 sequence is 12 residues long. CDR1 is MDHEN, CDR2 SYDVKM, per germline. CDR3 in amino acids: CASSLAGKGYTF. CDR3 nucleotide sequence: TGTGCCAGCAGTTTGGCAGGGAAGGGCTACACCTTC.

A few counts support this clone. The chain is built from TRBV2 and TRBJ2-3; 10 bases line up with TRBD1. Trimming removed 4 bases from V and 5 bases from J; junction bases left unmatched: 6. The CDR3 covers 15 residues. Germline CDR1 reads SNHLY; CDR2 reads FYNNEI. The CDR3 here is CASSVRDRGLDTQYF. The DNA of the CDR3 is TGTGCCAGCAGTGTAAGGGACAGGGGTTTAGATACGCAGTATTTT.

In this sample, this clone turned up a few times. Mismatch with germline at one junction end may stem from a read error. In DNA, the CDR3 is TGTGCTAGCAGCTTAGCGGGGACAGGGCGGCTTACAGCGACCCAGTACTTC. Residues: CASSLAGTGRLTATQYF. The genes are TRBV7-7 and TRBJ2-5, with D perhaps TRBD1 (9 bases). The germline CDR1 and CDR2 sequences are SSHAT and FNYEAQ (reference sequence). This CDR3 contains 17 residues.

The chain uses TRBV7-2 and TRBJ2-1; D is unclear. CDR1 is SGHTA and CDR2 is FQGNSA in the germline V gene. Trimming took 2 bases from V and 15 from J, leaving 14 bases between them. The CDR3 covers 12 residues. The CDR3 nucleotides read TGTGCCAGCAGCTTAATGCGCGGCTCACTGTTCTTC. The encoded protein is CASSLMRGSLFF.

The chain links TRBV29-1 to TRBJ1-2; the D gene is possibly TRBD1 (5 bases). Germline CDR1 and CDR2: SQVTM and ANQGSEA. V shed 4 bases and J shed 4 bases, with 19 bases lying between them. This CDR3 spans 15 amino acids. The CDR3 loop reads CSVGVTTGGGYGYTF. The CDR3 nucleotides read TGCAGCGTTGGCGTGACGACGGGGGGTGGCTATGGCTACACCTTC.

The CDR3 DNA is TGTGCCAGCAGCGCCCAAGCGAACACCGGGGAGCTGTTTTTT. Amino acids: CASSAQANTGELFF. The J gene is TRBJ2-2, the V gene TRBV11-2; the D is unclear. Trimming removed 5 bases from V and 0 bases from J, with 7 bases in between. Germline V lookup: CDR1 SGHAT, CDR2 FQNNGV. The CDR3 runs to 14 residues. The complete variable domain, with remaining parts taken from reference TRBV11-2 and TRBJ2-2, reads EAGVAQSPRYKIIEKRQSVAFWCNPISGHATLYWYQQILGQGPKLLIQFQNNGVVDDSQLPKDRFSAERLKGVDSTLKIQPAKLEDSAVYLCASSAQANTGELFFGEGSRLTVL.

V is TRBV9 and J is TRBJ2-7, with a weak D call TRBD2 (5 bases). The germline gives CDR1 SGDLS, CDR2 YYNGEE. The V end was cut by 4 bases, the J end by 2 bases, with 19 bases between. CDR3 size: 16 residues. The CDR3 DNA is TGTGCCAGCAGCCCCGGTGGAGGAACGGTTACCTACGAGCAGTACTTC. Residues: CASSPGGGTVTYEQYF.

The sample holds many counts of this clone. The chain employs TRBV5-4 and TRBJ1-1, with TRBD1 identical over 8 bases. The J segment lost 4 bases and the V segment lost 4 bases, leaving 9 bases of the junction unmatched. Germline V gives CDR1 SGHNT, CDR2 YYREEE (reference sequence). The CDR3 has 15 residues. The CDR3 coding sequence is TGTGCCAGCAGCCAACGACAGGGGTACGGCACTGAAGCTTTCTTT. This translates into CASSQRQGYGTEAFF.

This clone came up once. The chain employs TRBV28 and TRBJ2-4, with a weak D call TRBD1 (5 bases). The CDR3 covers 15 residues. The germline CDR1 and CDR2 sequences are MDHEN and SYDVKM. The V and J ends lost 4 bases and 0 bases respectively, with 10 bases between them. CDR3 DNA sequence: TGTGCCAGCAGTTCAGACAGCCTAGCCAAAAACATTCAGTACTTC. Translated: CASSSDSLAKNIQYF. The whole variable domain, remainder taken from reference TRBV28 and TRBJ2-4, is DVKVTQSSRYLVKRTGEKVFLECVQDMDHENMFWYRQDPGLGLRLIYFSYDVKMKEKGDIPEGYSVSREKKERFSLILESASTNQTSMYLCASSSDSLAKNIQYFGAGTRLSVL.

This chain joins TRBV29-1 and TRBJ2-7; no definite D call. Per the germline V gene, CDR1 is SQVTM and CDR2 is ANQGSEA. This CDR3 contains 12 residues. V was cut by 4 bases and J by 0 bases, with 7 bases left in between. The CDR3 DNA sequence: TGCAGCGTTGGACTCCCCTCCTACGAGCAGTACTTC. This sequence encodes CSVGLPSYEQYF.

This sequence joins TRBV7-8 and TRBJ1-4; D possibly corresponds to TRBD1 (6 bases). This CDR3 is built from 15 residues. V lost 1 base, J lost 4 bases, and 10 bases lay in between. Germline V gene data show CDR1 as SGHVS and CDR2 as FQNEAQ. In DNA form, the CDR3 reads TGTGCCAGCAGCTTAGGGACAGTCAATAATGAAAAACTGTTTTTT. It translates to CASSLGTVNNEKLFF.

This clone appeared once. This chain uses TRBV5-5 with TRBJ1-5; a weak D match, TRBD1 (5 bases). The length of the CDR3 is 14 residues. Per the germline V gene, CDR1 is SGHKS and CDR2 is YYEKEE (reference sequence). Deletions cut 2 bases from V and 4 bases from J, with 10 bases between. DNA of the CDR3: TGTGCCAGCAGCTTCGTGGGGGGAAATCAGCCCCAGCATTTT. Translation gives CASSFVGGNQPQHF.

In regard to this clone: Within the sample, other DNA sequences also encode this same CDR3. The V and J genes are TRBV2 and TRBJ2-3; perhaps TRBD2 as D (6 bases). The CDR3 spans 14 residues. Germline V lookup: CDR1 SNHLY, CDR2 FYNNEI. Trimming removed 3 bases at V and 2 bases at J, with 9 bases between. This CDR3 is CASSEGLDTDTQYF. The CDR3 DNA sequence: TGTGCCAGCAGTGAGGGACTTGACACAGATACGCAGTATTTT.

The CDR3 DNA reads as TGTGCCATCAGTGTAGCTGAGGGGGCGGGTCAGCCCCAGCATTTT. It yields the protein CAISVAEGAGQPQHF. J is TRBJ1-5 and V is TRBV10-3, with 7 bases lining up with TRBD1. From germline, CDR1 is ENHRY and CDR2 SYGVKD. The V segment lost 4 bases and the J segment 6 bases; nucleotides outside the gene matches: 9. The CDR3 has 15 amino acids.

As for this clone: A far larger clone is just one base off, so this is likely a read error. This sequence joins TRBV7-8 and TRBJ1-1; D is unresolved. Per germline, CDR1 SGHVS and CDR2 FQNEAQ. This CDR3 contains 13 residues. Trimming shortened V by 1 base and J by 1 base, and 4 bases separated the two germline ends. The CDR3 coding sequence is TGTGCCAGCAGCTTAGGACAGAACACTGAAGCTTTCTTT. Its protein product is CASSLGQNTEAFF. The full variable domain, completed using reference TRBV7-8 and TRBJ1-1, is GAGVSQSPRYKVAKRGQDVALRCDPISGHVSLFWYQQALGQGPEFLTYFQNEAQLDKSGLPSDRFFAERPEGSVSTLKIQRTQQEDSAVYLCASSLGQNTEAFFGQGTRLTVV.

The chain joins TRBV7-2 to TRBJ2-2, with D perhaps TRBD1 (5 bases). The CDR3 length is 16 residues. Trimming removed 3 bases from V and 1 base from J, with 12 bases in between. Per germline, CDR1 SGHTA and CDR2 FQGNSA. CDR3: CASSLDTILNTGELFF. CDR3 DNA: TGTGCCAGCAGCTTGGACACTATTCTGAACACCGGGGAGCTGTTTTTT.

This clone was seen repeatedly, ten times or more. This chain links TRBV7-9 with TRBJ2-7; possibly TRBD1 for D (6 bases). The germline CDR1 and CDR2 sequences are SEHNR and FQNEAQ (reference sequence). Between the trimmed V and J ends, which lost 4 bases and 1 base, there was a span of 14 bases. CDR3 length: 15 amino acids. This chain's CDR3 is CASSSGRGRSYEQYF. The CDR3 DNA reads TGTGCCAGCAGCTCAGGCAGGGGAAGGTCCTACGAGCAGTACTTC.

This clone was observed a handful of times. The rearrangement uses TRBV5-1 and TRBJ2-1, with a possible D match to TRBD2 (5 bases). The germline V gene has CDR1 SGHRS and CDR2 YFSETQ. Trimming took 5 bases from V and 5 from J, leaving 14 bases between them. The length of the CDR3 is 14 residues. In DNA, the CDR3 is TGCGCCAGCAGACTCCTAGCAGGAGACAATGAGCAGTTCTTC. Protein: CASRLLAGDNEQFF.

The CDR3 DNA reads TGTGCCAGCAGGGGACTAGCGGGTCTGGGGTTCTTC. It translates to CASRGLAGLGFF. V is TRBV27 and J is TRBJ2-1; 12 bases align to TRBD2. Unmatched junction bases numbered 6, after V lost 6 bases and J lost 15 bases. The CDR3 length is 12 residues. In germline, CDR1 is MNHEY, CDR2 SMNVEV (reference sequence).

V usage is TRBV18 and J usage is TRBJ2-1; D is unresolved. Per the germline V gene, CDR1 is KGHSH and CDR2 is LQKENI. V gave up 5 bases and J gave up 8 bases, with 10 bases separating them. There are 12 residues in the CDR3. DNA of the CDR3: TGTGCCAGCTCAACTCTTTCGCATGAGCAGTTCTTC. Amino acids: CASSTLSHEQFF.

The rearrangement links TRBV9 to TRBJ2-4; TRBD2 might be the D (5 bases). The CDR3 is 18 amino acids. V gave up 0 bases and J gave up 1 base, with 17 bases separating them. CDR1 and CDR2 from the germline V gene are SGDLS and YYNGEE. The CDR3 spells CASSVGLVLAGAKNIQYF. In nucleotides, the CDR3 is TGTGCCAGCAGCGTAGGGCTGGTCCTAGCCGGGGCCAAAAACATTCAGTACTTC.

The rearrangement joins TRBV9 to TRBJ2-1; 13 positions agree with TRBD2. Germline CDR1 reads SGDLS; CDR2 reads YYNGEE. This CDR3 is built from 17 residues. After removal of 3 bases from V and 8 bases from J, the junction contained 11 bases not matched to a gene. The CDR3 region is CASSATTSGRRGDEQFF. In nucleotides, the CDR3 is TGTGCCAGCAGCGCAACGACTAGCGGGAGGAGGGGGGATGAGCAGTTCTTC.

The CDR3 sequence: CASSGRTGYYGYTF. CDR3 DNA sequence: TGTGCCAGCAGTGGGAGGACAGGGTACTATGGCTACACCTTC. The chain recombines TRBV27 with TRBJ1-2; 8 bases align to TRBD1. The ends lost 5 bases at V and 3 bases at J; junction bases unmatched: 5. CDR3 size: 14 residues. CDR1 and CDR2 (germline): MNHEY, SMNVEV (reference sequence).